This T cell receptor (beta chain) appears in the sequencing data of a study of blood T cells in healthy people across ages. Trimming removed 0 bases from V and 6 bases from J, with 15 bases in between. The CDR3 consists of 15 residues. Germline V gene sequence: CDR1 LGHNA, CDR2 YSLEER. This clonotype occurred a few times. For the second PCR, which ran for about 7 to 11 cycles, a sample-barcoded 5' primer and a J-beta primer mix were used. TCRdb itself ran the 5' RACE reads through MiXCR, one entry per CDR3 protein. The data contain about a million distinct CDR3 sequences, roughly 51% of them seen just once; the ten biggest clones take up 20% to 25%.

This sequence joins TRBV4-3 and TRBJ2-7; weak D call: TRBD2 (5 bases). The specimen sequenced was blood. The clonotype originates from a woman in her fifties or sixties in good health. CDR3 region: CASSQEPGIRGEQYF. The CDR3, as DNA: TGCGCCAGCAGCCAAGAACCGGGCATACGGGGCGAGCAGTACTTC.